This T cell receptor (beta chain) is drawn from a study of T cells in narcolepsy. Turning to the study itself: Healthy controls were enrolled alongside patients with narcolepsy type 1 or type 2. Study-wide results and caveats: Same-patient CSF and blood CD4+ T cell clonotypes included HCRT-specific and TRIB2-specific autoreactive ones. Healthy controls reportedly lacked the autoreactive clonotypes serially found in patients' blood.

For this clone: The antigen remains undetermined.

In germline, CDR1 is MNHNS, CDR2 SASEGT. V lost 3 bases and J 11 bases, leaving 20 bases between the germline ends. The CDR3 sequence is 16 residues long. Generated by immunoSEQ multiplex PCR, the TCRdb table keeps only in-frame clones and is missing some. The sample holds some 30,000 clones, around 80% seen once. Sample: memory (CD45RA-) CD4+ T cells from blood. The TCR originated in a human donor in good health. V gene TRBV6-1 combines with J gene TRBJ1-6; possibly TRBD1 for D (5 bases). The CDR3, as DNA: TGTGCCAGCAGTGAGGCGGGGCCGAAGAATGGGACACCCCTCCACTTT. Its protein product is CASSEAGPKNGTPLHF.